This T cell receptor beta chain derives from a study of blood T cell repertoires in COVID-19. CDR1 is SGDLS and CDR2 is YYNGEE in the germline V gene. V was pared by 3 bases and J by 1 base, with 17 bases between. The CDR3 is 18 amino acids. Per the original data handling: Amplification of reference gene primers provided the estimated nucleated cell counts. Repertoires were generated with immunoSEQ multiplex PCR, while TCRdb's copy carries only in-frame clones and drops some. V and J calls plus clone size are reproduced from that table; the DNA served to infer D and trimming. This table holds some 260,000 clones, around 90% found once.

The TCR comes from a human donor in a cohort sampled during active COVID-19. The sample consisted of peripheral blood. The chain employs TRBV9 and TRBJ2-6, with D perhaps matching TRBD1 (7 bases). CDR3 coding DNA: TGTGCCAGCAGCGCCAGCCCGACAGGGAGGTCTGGGGCCAACGTCCTGACTTTC. This gives the protein CASSASPTGRSGANVLTF.